The 5 T cell receptor beta chains in this list originate from one sample, sequenced in a study of shared clonotypes between healthy human individuals. CD45RO negativity and positive selection for CCR7 defined naive CD8 cells, a population that excluded terminally differentiated effector memory CD45RA+ cells. Some clones are missing from TCRdb's copy, which holds only in-frame ones; the method was immunoSEQ multiplex PCR. Among approximately 740,000 clones listed, almost 95% were seen once. Material: naive CD8+ T cells sorted from blood. The receptors were sampled from a man aged 25 to 40 in good health.

The rearrangement joins TRBV7-2 to TRBJ2-5; maybe TRBD2 (6 bases). Germline CDR1 SGHTA, CDR2 FQGNSA. The CDR3 totals 13 residues. V shed 7 bases and J shed 5 bases, with 14 bases lying between them. Here the CDR3 DNA reads TGTGCCAGCACCTATGGAGGGGACGAGACCCAGTACTTC. Its translation: CASTYGGDETQYF.

This chain connects TRBV6-6 to TRBJ2-1; TRBD1 matches 9 bases. This CDR3 is 16 amino acids long. Germline V gives CDR1 MNHNY, CDR2 SVGAGI (reference sequence). V shed 0 bases and J 7 bases; nucleotides not matched to a gene: 7. Written as DNA, the CDR3 is TGTGCCAGCAGTTACTCGAGGGACAGGGTAAGGAATGAGCAGTTCTTC. Residues: CASSYSRDRVRNEQFF.

V usage is TRBV4-1 and J usage is TRBJ2-7, with TRBD1 matching 8 bases. J gave up 2 bases and V 0 bases, and 3 bases lay outside the gene matches. The CDR3 spans 15 residues. Germline V CDR1 and CDR2: MGHRA, YSYEKL. The CDR3 DNA reads as TGCGCCAGCAGCCAAGATCAACAGGGGGCCTACGAGCAGTACTTC. Translating it yields CASSQDQQGAYEQYF.

This chain's CDR3 is CASSESRSLGETQYF. The CDR3 DNA sequence: TGCGCCAGCAGTGAGTCGCGGTCACTTGGGGAGACCCAGTACTTC. The chain carries TRBV10-1 and TRBJ2-5; D is unresolved. V was pared by 0 bases and J by 5 bases, with 13 bases between. In germline, CDR1 is WNHNN, CDR2 SYGVQD (reference sequence). CDR3 length: 15 amino acids.

The CDR3 DNA reads TGTGCCAGCAGTGCCCCCGGGACTAGCGGGCGCGAGCAGTACTTC. As protein: CASSAPGTSGREQYF. V gene TRBV6-1 combines with J gene TRBJ2-7; 12 bases line up with TRBD2. This CDR3 has 15 amino acids. Germline V gives CDR1 MNHNS, CDR2 SASEGT. V lost 4 bases to trimming and J lost 6 bases; unmatched junction nucleotides: 7.